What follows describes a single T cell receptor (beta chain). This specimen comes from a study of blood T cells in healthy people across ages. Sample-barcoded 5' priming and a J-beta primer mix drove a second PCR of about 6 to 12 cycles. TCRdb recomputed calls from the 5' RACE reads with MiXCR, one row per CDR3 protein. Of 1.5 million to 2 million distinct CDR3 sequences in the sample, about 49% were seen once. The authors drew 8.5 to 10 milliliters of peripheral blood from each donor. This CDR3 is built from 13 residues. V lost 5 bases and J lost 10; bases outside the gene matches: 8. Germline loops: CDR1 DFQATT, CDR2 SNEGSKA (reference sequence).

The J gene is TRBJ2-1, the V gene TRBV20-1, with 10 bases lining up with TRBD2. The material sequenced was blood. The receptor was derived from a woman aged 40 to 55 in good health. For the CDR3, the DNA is TGCAGTGCTTTCCGGACTAGCGGCTCCGAGCAGTTCTTC. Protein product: CSAFRTSGSEQFF.